This T cell receptor beta chain appears in the sequencing data of a study of blood T cell repertoires in COVID-19. The overall study: COVID-19 samples, acute and convalescent, were from the United States, Italy and Spain. The analysed material was cDNA or gDNA that came from T cells, B-cell-depleted T cells, or PBMCs.

In the original workflow: Counts of nucleated cells, estimated from reference gene primer amplification, were obtained. Using immunoSEQ multiplex PCR, the repertoire was profiled, and TCRdb retains in-frame clones only, with some absent. The V and J calls and clone size were taken over from that table, and D and trimming were inferred from the DNA. Among some 150,000 clones, around nine tenths were seen once, and the ten largest hold less than 3.5%. CDR1 and CDR2 (germline): GTSNPN, SVGIG (reference sequence). CDR3 length equals 13 residues. Trimming pared 0 bases from V and 6 bases from J, leaving 9 bases between.

The genes are TRBV30 and TRBJ2-1; TRBD1 is a possible D gene (6 bases). The receptor was isolated from a man between 65 and 80 years old with acute or convalescent COVID-19. The sequenced sample was peripheral blood. The CDR3 DNA reads as TGTGCCTGGAGTGTACAACAGGGCAATGAGCAGTTCTTC. It specifies CAWSVQQGNEQFF.